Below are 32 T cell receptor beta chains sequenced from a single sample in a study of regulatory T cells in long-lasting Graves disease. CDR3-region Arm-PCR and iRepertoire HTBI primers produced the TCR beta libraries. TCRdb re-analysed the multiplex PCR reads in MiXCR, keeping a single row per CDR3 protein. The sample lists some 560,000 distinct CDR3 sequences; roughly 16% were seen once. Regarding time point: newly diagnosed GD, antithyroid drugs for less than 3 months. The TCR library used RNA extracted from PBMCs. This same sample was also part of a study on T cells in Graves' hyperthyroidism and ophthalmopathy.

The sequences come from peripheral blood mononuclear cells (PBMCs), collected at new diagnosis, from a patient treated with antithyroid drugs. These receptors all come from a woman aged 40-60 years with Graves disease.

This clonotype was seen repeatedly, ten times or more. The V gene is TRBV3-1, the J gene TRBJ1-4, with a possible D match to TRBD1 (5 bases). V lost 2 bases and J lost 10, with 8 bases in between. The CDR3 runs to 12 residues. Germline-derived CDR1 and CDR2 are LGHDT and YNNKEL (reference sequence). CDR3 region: CASSQPRGKLFF. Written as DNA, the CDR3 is TGTGCCAGCAGCCAACCAAGGGGAAAACTGTTTTTT. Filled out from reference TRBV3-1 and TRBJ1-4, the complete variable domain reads DTAVSQTPKYLVTQMGNDKSIKCEQNLGHDTMYWYKQDSKKFLKIMFSYNNKELIINETVPNRFSPKSPDKAHLNLHINSLELGDSAVYFCASSQPRGKLFFGSGTQLSVL.

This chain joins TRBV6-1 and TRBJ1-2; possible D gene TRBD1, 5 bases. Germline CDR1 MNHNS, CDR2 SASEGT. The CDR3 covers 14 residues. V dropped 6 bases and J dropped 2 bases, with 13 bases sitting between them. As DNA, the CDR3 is TGTGCCAGCAGGGCAGGGAATTTGAACTATGGCTACACCTTC. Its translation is CASRAGNLNYGYTF.

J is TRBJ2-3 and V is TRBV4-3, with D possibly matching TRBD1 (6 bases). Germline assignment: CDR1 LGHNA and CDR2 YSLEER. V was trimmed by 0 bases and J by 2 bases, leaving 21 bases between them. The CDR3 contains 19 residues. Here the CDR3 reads CASSQDRMGAPTPTDTQYF. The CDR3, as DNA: TGCGCCAGCAGCCAAGATCGAATGGGGGCCCCCACCCCCACAGATACGCAGTATTTT.

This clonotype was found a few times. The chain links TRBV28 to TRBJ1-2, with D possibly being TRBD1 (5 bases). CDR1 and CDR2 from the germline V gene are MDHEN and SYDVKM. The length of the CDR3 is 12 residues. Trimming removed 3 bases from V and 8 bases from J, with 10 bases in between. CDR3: CASSFGGAGYTF. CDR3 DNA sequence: TGTGCCAGCAGTTTTGGAGGGGCCGGCTACACCTTC.

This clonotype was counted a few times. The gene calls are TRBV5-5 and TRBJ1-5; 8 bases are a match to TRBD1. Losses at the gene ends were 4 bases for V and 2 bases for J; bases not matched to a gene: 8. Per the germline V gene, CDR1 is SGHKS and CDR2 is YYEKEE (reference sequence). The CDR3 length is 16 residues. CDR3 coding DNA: TGTGCCAGCAGCGACGGACAGGGCTATGGCAATCAGCCCCAGCATTTT. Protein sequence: CASSDGQGYGNQPQHF. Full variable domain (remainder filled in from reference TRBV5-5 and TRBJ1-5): DAGVTQSPTHLIKTRGQQVTLRCSPISGHKSVSWYQQVLGQGPQFIFQYYEKEERGRGNFPDRFSARQFPNYSSELNVNALLLGDSALYLCASSDGQGYGNQPQHFGDGTRLSIL.

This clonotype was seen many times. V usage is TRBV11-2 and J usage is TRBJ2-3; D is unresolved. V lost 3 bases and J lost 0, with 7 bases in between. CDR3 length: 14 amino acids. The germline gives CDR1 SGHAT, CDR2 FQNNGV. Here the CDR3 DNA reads TGTGCCAGCAGCTTCGGAACTAGCACAGATACGCAGTATTTT. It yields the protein CASSFGTSTDTQYF.

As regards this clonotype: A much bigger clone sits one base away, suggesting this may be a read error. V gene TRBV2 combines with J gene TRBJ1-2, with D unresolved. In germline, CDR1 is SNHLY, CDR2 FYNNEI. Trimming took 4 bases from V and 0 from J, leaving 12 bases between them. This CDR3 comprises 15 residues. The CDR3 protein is CASSGGLAPNYGYTF. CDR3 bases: TGTGCCAGCAGTGGTGGCTTGGCCCCTAACTATGGCTACACCTTC.

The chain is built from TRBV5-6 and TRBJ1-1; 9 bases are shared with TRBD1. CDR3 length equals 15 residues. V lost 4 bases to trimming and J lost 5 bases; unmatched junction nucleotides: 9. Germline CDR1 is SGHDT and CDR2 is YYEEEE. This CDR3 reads CASSTIQGARTEAFF. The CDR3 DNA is TGTGCCAGCAGCACAATACAGGGGGCGCGGACTGAAGCTTTCTTT. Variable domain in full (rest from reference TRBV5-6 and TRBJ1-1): DAGVTQSPTHLIKTRGQQVTLRCSPKSGHDTVSWYQQALGQGPQFIFQYYEEEERQRGNFPDRFSGHQFPNYSSELNVNALLLGDSALYLCASSTIQGARTEAFFGQGTRLTVV.

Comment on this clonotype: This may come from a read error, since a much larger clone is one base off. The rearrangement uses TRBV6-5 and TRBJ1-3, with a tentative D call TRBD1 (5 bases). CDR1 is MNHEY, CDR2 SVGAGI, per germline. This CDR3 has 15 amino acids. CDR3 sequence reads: CAGSYGATSGNTIYF. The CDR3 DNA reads TGTGCCGGCAGTTACGGGGCGACCTCTGGAAACACCATATATTTT.

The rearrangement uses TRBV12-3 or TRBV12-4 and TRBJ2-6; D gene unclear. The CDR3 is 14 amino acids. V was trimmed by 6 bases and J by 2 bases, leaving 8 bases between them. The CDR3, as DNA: TGTGCCAGCAGCTCCCTTCCTGGGGCCAACGTCCTGACTTTC. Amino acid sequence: CASSSLPGANVLTF.

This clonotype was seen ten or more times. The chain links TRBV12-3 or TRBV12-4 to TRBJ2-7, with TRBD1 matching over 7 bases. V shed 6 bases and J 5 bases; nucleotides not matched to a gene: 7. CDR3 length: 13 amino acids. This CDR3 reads CASRPQGFDEQYF. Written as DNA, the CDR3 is TGTGCCAGCAGACCACAGGGGTTCGACGAGCAGTACTTC.

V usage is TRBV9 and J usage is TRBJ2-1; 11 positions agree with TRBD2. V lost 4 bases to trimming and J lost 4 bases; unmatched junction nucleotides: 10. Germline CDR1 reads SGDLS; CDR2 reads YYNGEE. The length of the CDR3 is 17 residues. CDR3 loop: CASSSTSGANLYNEQFF. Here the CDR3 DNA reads TGTGCCAGCAGCTCGACTAGCGGGGCGAACCTATACAATGAGCAGTTCTTC. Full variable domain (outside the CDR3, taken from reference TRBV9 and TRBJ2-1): DSGVTQTPKHLITATGQRVTLRCSPRSGDLSVYWYQQSLDQGLQFLIQYYNGEERAKGNILERFSAQQFPDLHSELNLSSLELGDSALYFCASSSTSGANLYNEQFFGPGTRLTVL.

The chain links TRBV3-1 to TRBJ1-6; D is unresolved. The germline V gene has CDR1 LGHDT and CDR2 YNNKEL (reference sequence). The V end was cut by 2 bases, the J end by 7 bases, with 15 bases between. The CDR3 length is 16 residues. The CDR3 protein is CASSQSREKGNSPLHF. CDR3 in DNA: TGTGCCAGCAGCCAAAGTCGGGAGAAAGGAAATTCACCCCTCCACTTT.

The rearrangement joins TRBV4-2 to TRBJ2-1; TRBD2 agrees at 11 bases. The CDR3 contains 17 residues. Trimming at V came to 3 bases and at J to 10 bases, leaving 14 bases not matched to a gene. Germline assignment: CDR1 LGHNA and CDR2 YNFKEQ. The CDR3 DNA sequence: TGTGCCAGCAGCCAGCTACTAGCGGGGGACCTCTCCTACGAGCAGTTCTTC. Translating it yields CASSQLLAGDLSYEQFF.

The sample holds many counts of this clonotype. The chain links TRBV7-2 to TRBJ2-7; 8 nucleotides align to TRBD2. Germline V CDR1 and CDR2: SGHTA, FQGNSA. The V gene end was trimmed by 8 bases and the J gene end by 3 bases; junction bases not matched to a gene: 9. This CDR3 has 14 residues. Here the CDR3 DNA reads TGTGCCAGCGCCTCCCGGGGGGGGGGCTACGAGCAGTACTTC. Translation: CASASRGGGYEQYF.

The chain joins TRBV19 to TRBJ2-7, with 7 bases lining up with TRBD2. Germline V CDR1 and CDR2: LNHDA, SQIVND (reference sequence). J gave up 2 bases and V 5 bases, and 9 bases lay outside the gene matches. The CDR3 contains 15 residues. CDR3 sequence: CASSGQSRGAYEQYF. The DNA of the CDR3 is TGTGCCAGTAGTGGTCAATCCCGGGGGGCCTACGAGCAGTACTTC.

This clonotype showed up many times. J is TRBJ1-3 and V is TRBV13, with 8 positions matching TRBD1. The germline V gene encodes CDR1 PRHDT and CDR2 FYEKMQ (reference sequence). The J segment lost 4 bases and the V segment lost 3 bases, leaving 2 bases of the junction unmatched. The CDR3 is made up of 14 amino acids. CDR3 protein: CASSLTGAGNTIYF. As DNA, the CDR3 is TGTGCCAGCAGCTTGACAGGGGCCGGAAACACCATATATTTT.

Here the CDR3 reads CASSVGVGGTEAFF. The DNA for the CDR3 is TGTGCCAGCAGCGTAGGGGTAGGGGGCACTGAAGCTTTCTTT. This chain links TRBV9 with TRBJ1-1; weak D call: TRBD1 (6 bases). Trimming stripped 0 bases from V and 4 bases from J, with 10 bases between. Germline CDR1 and CDR2: SGDLS and YYNGEE. This CDR3 has 14 residues.

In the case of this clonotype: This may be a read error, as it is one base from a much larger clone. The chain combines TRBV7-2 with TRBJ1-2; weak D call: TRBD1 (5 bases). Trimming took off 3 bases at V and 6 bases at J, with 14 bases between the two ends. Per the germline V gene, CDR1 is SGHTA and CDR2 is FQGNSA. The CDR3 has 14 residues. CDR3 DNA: TGTGCCAGCAGCTTCGCAGGGATTCCCCATGGCTACACCTTC. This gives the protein CASSFAGIPHGYTF.

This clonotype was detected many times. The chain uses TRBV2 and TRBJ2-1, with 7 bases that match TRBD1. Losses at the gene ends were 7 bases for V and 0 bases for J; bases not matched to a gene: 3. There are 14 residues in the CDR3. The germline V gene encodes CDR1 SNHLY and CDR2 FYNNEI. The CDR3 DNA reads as TGTGCCAGCATACAGGGGAGCTCCTACAATGAGCAGTTCTTC. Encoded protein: CASIQGSSYNEQFF.

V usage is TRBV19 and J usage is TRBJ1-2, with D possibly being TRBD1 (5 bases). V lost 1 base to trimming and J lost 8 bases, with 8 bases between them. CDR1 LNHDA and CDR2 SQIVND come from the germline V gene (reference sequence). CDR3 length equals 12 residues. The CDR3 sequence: CASSIGGNGYTF. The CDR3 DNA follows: TGTGCCAGTAGTATAGGGGGGAACGGCTACACCTTC.

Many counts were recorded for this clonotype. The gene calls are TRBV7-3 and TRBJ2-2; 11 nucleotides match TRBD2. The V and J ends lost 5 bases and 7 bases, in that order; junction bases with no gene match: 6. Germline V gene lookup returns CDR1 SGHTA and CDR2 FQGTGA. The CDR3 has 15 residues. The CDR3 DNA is TGTGCCAGCAGCCCTAGCGGGGGGCTAAGCGGGGAGCTGTTTTTT. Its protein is CASSPSGGLSGELFF.

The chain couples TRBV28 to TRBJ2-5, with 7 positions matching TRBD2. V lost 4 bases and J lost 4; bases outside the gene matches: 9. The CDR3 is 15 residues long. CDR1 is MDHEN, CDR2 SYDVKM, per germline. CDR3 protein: CASSYPGGLGETQYF. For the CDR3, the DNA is TGTGCCAGCAGTTACCCGGGGGGACTGGGAGAGACCCAGTACTTC. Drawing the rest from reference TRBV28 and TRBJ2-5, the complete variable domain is DVKVTQSSRYLVKRTGEKVFLECVQDMDHENMFWYRQDPGLGLRLIYFSYDVKMKEKGDIPEGYSVSREKKERFSLILESASTNQTSMYLCASSYPGGLGETQYFGPGTRLLVL.

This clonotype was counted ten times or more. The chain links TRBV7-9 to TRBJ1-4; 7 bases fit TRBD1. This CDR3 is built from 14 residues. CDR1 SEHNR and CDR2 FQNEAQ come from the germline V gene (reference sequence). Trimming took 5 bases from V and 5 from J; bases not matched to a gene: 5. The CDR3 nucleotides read TGTGCCAGCAGCCCAGGACAGGAGAATGAAAAACTGTTTTTT. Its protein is CASSPGQENEKLFF.

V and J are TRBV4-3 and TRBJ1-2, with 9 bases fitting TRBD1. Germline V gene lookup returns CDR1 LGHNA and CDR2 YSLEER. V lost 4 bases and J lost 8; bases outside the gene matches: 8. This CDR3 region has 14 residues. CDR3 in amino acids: CASSPDRGYIGYTF. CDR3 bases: TGCGCCAGCAGCCCGGACAGGGGTTATATAGGCTACACCTTC.

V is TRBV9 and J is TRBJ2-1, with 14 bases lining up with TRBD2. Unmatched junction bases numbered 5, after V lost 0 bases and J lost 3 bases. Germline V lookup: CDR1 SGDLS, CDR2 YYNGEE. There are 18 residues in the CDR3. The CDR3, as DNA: TGTGCCAGCAGCGTAGGACTAGCGGGGGGGCAGGTCTACAATGAGCAGTTCTTC. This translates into CASSVGLAGGQVYNEQFF.

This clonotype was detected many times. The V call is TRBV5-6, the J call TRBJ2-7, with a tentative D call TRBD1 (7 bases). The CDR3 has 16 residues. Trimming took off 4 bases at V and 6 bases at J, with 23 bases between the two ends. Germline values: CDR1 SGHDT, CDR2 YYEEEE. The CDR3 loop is CASSLLGTAGMGEQYF. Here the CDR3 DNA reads TGTGCCAGCAGCCTCCTCGGGACAGCGGGTATGGGCGAGCAGTACTTC.

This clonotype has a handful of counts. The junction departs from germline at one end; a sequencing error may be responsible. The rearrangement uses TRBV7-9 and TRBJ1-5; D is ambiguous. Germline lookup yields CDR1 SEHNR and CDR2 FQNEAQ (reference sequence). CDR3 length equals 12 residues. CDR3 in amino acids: CASTLLDQPQHF. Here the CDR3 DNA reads TGTGCCAGCACCTTACTGGATCAGCCCCAGCATTTT.

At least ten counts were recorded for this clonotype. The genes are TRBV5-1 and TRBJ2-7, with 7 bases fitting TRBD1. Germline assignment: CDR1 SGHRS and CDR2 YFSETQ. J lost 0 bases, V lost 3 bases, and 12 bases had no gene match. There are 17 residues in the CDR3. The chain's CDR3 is CASSSRITGAISYEQYF. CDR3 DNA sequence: TGCGCCAGCAGCTCACGTATCACAGGGGCGATCTCCTACGAGCAGTACTTC. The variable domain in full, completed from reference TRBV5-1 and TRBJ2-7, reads KAGVTQTPRYLIKTRGQQVTLSCSPISGHRSVSWYQQTPGQGLQFLFEYFSETQRNKGNFPGRFSGRQFSNSRSEMNVSTLELGDSALYLCASSSRITGAISYEQYFGPGTRLTVT.

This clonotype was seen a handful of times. The CDR3 loop reads CASSTLIRVGYTF. The CDR3 region has the DNA TGTGCCAGTAGTACCCTTATCAGGGTCGGCTACACCTTC. V usage is TRBV19 and J usage is TRBJ1-2, with D tentatively TRBD1 (5 bases). Per the germline V gene, CDR1 is LNHDA and CDR2 is SQIVND (reference sequence). Trimming cost V 4 bases and J 8 bases, with 14 bases left between them. The CDR3 length is 13 residues.

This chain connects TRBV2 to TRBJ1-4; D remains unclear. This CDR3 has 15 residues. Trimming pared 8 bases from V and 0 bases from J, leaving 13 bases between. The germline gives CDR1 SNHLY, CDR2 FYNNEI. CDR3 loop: CASLDGVATNEKLFF. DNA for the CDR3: TGTGCCAGCCTCGACGGAGTTGCAACTAATGAAAAACTGTTTTTT.

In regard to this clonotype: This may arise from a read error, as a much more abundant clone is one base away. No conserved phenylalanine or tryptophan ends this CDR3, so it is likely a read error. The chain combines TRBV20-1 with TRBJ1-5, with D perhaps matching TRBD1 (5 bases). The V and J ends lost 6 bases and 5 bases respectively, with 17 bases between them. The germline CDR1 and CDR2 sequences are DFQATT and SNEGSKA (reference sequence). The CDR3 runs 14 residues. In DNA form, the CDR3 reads TGCAGTGCCCGAGGCGGGGGAAGGGATCAGCCCCAGCATCTT. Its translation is CSARGGGRDQPQHL.